This section outlines one TCR beta chain sequence together with its context. The data were obtained in a study of shared clonotypes between healthy human individuals. Germline V CDR1 and CDR2: MNHEY, SVGAGI. V lost 2 bases and J lost 4; bases outside the gene matches: 6. CDR3 length: 15 residues. The naive CD8 subset, CD45RO-negative cells positively selected for CCR7, excluded terminally differentiated effector memory CD45RA+ cells. Some clones are missing from TCRdb's copy, which holds only in-frame ones; the method was immunoSEQ multiplex PCR. Here the sample spans about 2.1 million clones, around 93% being singletons.

J is TRBJ1-1 and V is TRBV6-5; 8 nucleotides match TRBD1. Sequencing used naive CD8+ T cells from PBMCs. The sequence was obtained from a man between 18 and 35 years old in good health. Some clones in this sample may be carry-over from other donors' samples. As DNA, the CDR3 is TGTGCCAGCAGTTACGACAGGGGCTTAGGCACTGAAGCTTTCTTT. Protein sequence: CASSYDRGLGTEAFF.